Listed below are T cell receptor beta chains from one sample, sequenced in a study of cytomegalovirus exposure and HLA in healthy donors. The method was immunoSEQ multiplex PCR; TCRdb's version includes in-frame clones alone and lacks a portion of them. The profile shows fewer than 150,000 clones, 66% of them singletons. Sequenced sample: PBMCs. The receptors shown here come from a human donor in good health. Both conserved end residues are part of each CDR3. The order of the fields is V gene, clone size, J gene, D gene, CDR3 DNA, CDR3 protein. D genes are given only for firm matches. Size is omitted from some rows. Given values are once, few, many or a class for expanded clones.

>TRBV12-5|-|TRBJ2-1|-
TGTGCTAGTGGTTTGGGGGACTTCATCTACAATGAGCAGTTCTTC
CASGLGDFIYNEQFF
>TRBV28|-|TRBJ2-7|TRBD2
TGTGCCAGCAGTCCCTCAAGAATGATAGCGGGAGGGCACGAGCAGTACTTC
CASSPSRMIAGGHEQYF
>TRBV6-5|-|TRBJ2-2|-
TGTGCCAGCAGTTACTCGAGCACCGGGGAGCTGTTTTTT
CASSYSSTGELFF
>TRBV18|-|TRBJ2-5|-
TGTGCCAGCTCACCACCTAGTCAAGAGACCCAGTACTTC
CASSPPSQETQYF
>TRBV4-3|-|TRBJ2-1|-
TGCGCCAGCAGCCAAGATGGAGGCGGAGAGAGCTCCTACAATGAGCAGTTCTTC
CASSQDGGGESSYNEQFF
>TRBV28|-|TRBJ1-4|-
TGTGCCAGCAGGTCCCACAGGAATGAAAAACTGTTTTTT
CASRSHRNEKLFF
>TRBV5-8|-|TRBJ2-1|TRBD2
TGTGCCAGCAGCACCGGGACTAGCTTGTATGAGCAGTTCTTC
CASSTGTSLYEQFF
>TRBV6-4|-|TRBJ1-1|-
TGTGCCAGCAGGTCCGGGACACGGGCCACTGAAGCTTTCTTT
CASRSGTRATEAFF
>TRBV28|-|TRBJ1-3|TRBD1
TGTGCCAGCAGTTTTTACAAGGGACAGGTCTCTGGAAACACCATATATTTT
CASSFYKGQVSGNTIYF
>TRBV10-3|-|TRBJ2-7|-
TGTGCCATCAGCCCTCAAAAGACAGACTCCTACGAGCAGTACTTC
CAISPQKTDSYEQYF
>TRBV25-1|-|TRBJ2-7|TRBD2
TGTGCCAGCAGTGACCCTAGCGGCACCAAGTCCTACGAGCAGTACTTC
CASSDPSGTKSYEQYF
>TRBV4-1|few|TRBJ2-1|TRBD2
TGCGCCAGCAGCAAAGATAGCGGGAATCCCTACAATGAGCAGTTCTTC
CASSKDSGNPYNEQFF
>TRBV27|-|TRBJ1-5|TRBD1
TGTGCCAGCAGTTTACAGTCAGGGGGAAATCAGCCCCAGCATTTT
CASSLQSGGNQPQHF
>TRBV5-1|-|TRBJ2-6|TRBD1
TGCGCCAGCAGCTCAGGGGGAAAGTCTGGGGCCAACGTCCTGACTTTC
CASSSGGKSGANVLTF
>TRBV12-5|-|TRBJ2-5|TRBD2
TGTGCTAGTGGCCGGGACTATGAGACCCAGTACTTC
CASGRDYETQYF
>TRBV27|-|TRBJ2-3|-
TGTGCCAGCAGTTTCGGGGGGCGGACAGATACGCAGTATTTT
CASSFGGRTDTQYF
>TRBV6-6|-|TRBJ1-2|-
TGTGCCAGCAGTTACCGAGGACAGAGCTATAACTATGGCTACACCTTC
CASSYRGQSYNYGYTF
>TRBV9|-|TRBJ2-5|TRBD2
TGTGCCAGCAGCGTCGGGGGACTAGCGGGAGATGAGCAGTACTTC
CASSVGGLAGDEQYF
>TRBV6-5|few|TRBJ2-2|TRBD1
TGTGCCAGCAAAGGGGGCGTCTCCGGGGAGCTGTTTTTT
CASKGGVSGELFF
>TRBV18|-|TRBJ2-5|TRBD2
TGTGCCAGCTCCCTCAGCGGGAGAGGAGAGACCCAGTACTTC
CASSLSGRGETQYF
>TRBV7-9|-|TRBJ1-1|TRBD1
TGTGCCAGCAGCTCCGGGACAGGGTACACTGAAGCTTTCTTT
CASSSGTGYTEAFF
>TRBV29-1|-|TRBJ2-1|TRBD1
TGCAGCGCTGTCGGGGACAGGGCCTATGAGCAGTTCTTC
CSAVGDRAYEQFF
>TRBV11-2|-|TRBJ2-1|TRBD1
TGTGCCAGCTTCAGGGCAGGGGGCCGGAATGAGCAGTTCTTC
CASFRAGGRNEQFF
>TRBV9|few|TRBJ2-7|-
TGTGCCAGCAGCGTAGGGGCTAGCTCAACAAGCGCGTACGAGCAGTACTTC
CASSVGASSTSAYEQYF
>TRBV5-1|-|TRBJ1-2|TRBD1
TGCGCCAGCAGCTCTTCAACGACAGGGTTAGGCTACACCTTC
CASSSSTTGLGYTF
>TRBV28|-|TRBJ2-7|-
TGTGCCAGCAGATCCGGCGGGGTAAGCTCCTACGAGCAGTACTTC
CASRSGGVSSYEQYF
>TRBV19|once|TRBJ1-5|TRBD1
TGTGCCAGTAGTATAGGGAAAGGGACAGTCAGCAATCAGCCCCAGCATTTT
CASSIGKGTVSNQPQHF
>TRBV5-1|-|TRBJ2-7|-
TGCGCCAGCAGCGAGATGCTAGCGACCTCCTACGAGCAGTACTTC
CASSEMLATSYEQYF
>TRBV29-1|-|TRBJ2-2|-
TGCAGCGTTGGTTTGCAGGGGATGGAGCTGTTTTTT
CSVGLQGMELFF
>TRBV7-8|-|TRBJ2-7|TRBD2
TGTGCCAGCAGCTTAGGCGGGAGAAATTGGGACGAGCAGTACTTC
CASSLGGRNWDEQYF
>TRBV21-1|few|TRBJ1-5|-
TGTGCCAGATGCGGGACAGTCAATCAGCCCCAGCATTTT
CARCGTVNQPQHF